This TCR beta chain was obtained from a study of control samples from healthy donors and cancer patients. This CDR3 region has 16 residues. The J segment lost 2 bases and the V segment lost 4 bases, leaving 9 bases of the junction unmatched. Germline CDR1 MNHEY, CDR2 SMNVEV (reference sequence). This clone was seen only a few times. The protocol was immunoSEQ multiplex PCR, while the TCRdb copy is restricted to in-frame clones and leaves out a portion. The sample holds approximately 87,000 clones, 75% to 95% seen once. The sequence came from a man aged 50-60 years in good health. The chain is built from TRBV27 and TRBJ2-5; 8 bases agree with TRBD2. The sequenced material came from blood. The CDR3, as DNA: TGTGCCAGCAGTTCCTCCCGGGGGGGGTCTCAAGAGACCCAGTACTTC. Its protein is CASSSSRGGSQETQYF.